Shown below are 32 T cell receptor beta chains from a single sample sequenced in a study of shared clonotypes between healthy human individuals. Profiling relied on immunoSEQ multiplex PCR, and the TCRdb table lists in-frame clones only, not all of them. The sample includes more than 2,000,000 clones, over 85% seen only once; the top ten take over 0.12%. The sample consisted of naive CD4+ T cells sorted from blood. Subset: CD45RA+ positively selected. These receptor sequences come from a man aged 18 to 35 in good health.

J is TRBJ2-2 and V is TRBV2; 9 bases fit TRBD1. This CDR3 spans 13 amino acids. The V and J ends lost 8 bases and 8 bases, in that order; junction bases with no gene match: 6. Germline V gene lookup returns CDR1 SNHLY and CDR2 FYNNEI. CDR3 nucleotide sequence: TGTGCCAGCGTCTGGGACAGGGCTGGGGAGCTGTTTTTT. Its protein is CASVWDRAGELFF.

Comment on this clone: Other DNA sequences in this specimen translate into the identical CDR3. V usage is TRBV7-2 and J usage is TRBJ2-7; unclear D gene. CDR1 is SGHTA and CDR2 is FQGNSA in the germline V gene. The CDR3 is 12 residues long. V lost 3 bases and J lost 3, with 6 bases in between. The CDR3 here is CASSFSGYEQYF. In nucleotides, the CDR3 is TGTGCCAGCAGCTTTTCTGGCTACGAGCAGTACTTC.

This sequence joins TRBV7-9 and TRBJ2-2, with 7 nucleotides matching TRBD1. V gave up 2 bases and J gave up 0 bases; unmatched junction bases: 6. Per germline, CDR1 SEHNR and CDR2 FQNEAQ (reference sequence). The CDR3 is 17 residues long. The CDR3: CASSLNRDRSNTGELFF. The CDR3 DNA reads TGTGCCAGCAGCTTAAACCGGGACAGATCGAACACCGGGGAGCTGTTTTTT. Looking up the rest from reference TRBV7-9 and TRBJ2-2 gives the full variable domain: DTGVSQNPRHKITKRGQNVTFRCDPISEHNRLYWYRQTLGQGPEFLTYFQNEAQLEKSRLLSDRFSAERPKGSFSTLEIQRTEQGDSAMYLCASSLNRDRSNTGELFFGEGSRLTVL.

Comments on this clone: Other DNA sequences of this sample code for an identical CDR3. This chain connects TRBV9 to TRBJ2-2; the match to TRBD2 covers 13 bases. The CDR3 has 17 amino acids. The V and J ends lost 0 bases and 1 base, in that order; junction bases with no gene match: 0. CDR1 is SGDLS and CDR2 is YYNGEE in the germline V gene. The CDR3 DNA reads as TGTGCCAGCAGCGTAGGACTAGCGGGGGGGAACACCGGGGAGCTGTTTTTT. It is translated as CASSVGLAGGNTGELFF.

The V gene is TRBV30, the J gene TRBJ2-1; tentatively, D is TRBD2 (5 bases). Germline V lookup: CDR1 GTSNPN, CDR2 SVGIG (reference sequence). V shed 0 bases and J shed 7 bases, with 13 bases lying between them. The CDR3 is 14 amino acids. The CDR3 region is CAWSVKGAWNEQFF. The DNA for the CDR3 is TGTGCCTGGAGTGTCAAGGGAGCATGGAATGAGCAGTTCTTC.

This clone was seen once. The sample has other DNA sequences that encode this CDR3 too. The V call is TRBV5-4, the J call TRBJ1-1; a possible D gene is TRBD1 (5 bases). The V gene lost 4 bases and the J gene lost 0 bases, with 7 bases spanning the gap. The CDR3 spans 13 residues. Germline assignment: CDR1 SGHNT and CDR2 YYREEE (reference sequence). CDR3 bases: TGTGCCAGCAGCAGACAGCTGAACACTGAAGCTTTCTTT. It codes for CASSRQLNTEAFF. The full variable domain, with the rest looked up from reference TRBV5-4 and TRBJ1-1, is ETGVTQSPTHLIKTRGQQVTLRCSSQSGHNTVSWYQQALGQGPQFIFQYYREEENGRGNFPPRFSGLQFPNYSSELNVNALELDDSALYLCASSRQLNTEAFFGQGTRLTVV.

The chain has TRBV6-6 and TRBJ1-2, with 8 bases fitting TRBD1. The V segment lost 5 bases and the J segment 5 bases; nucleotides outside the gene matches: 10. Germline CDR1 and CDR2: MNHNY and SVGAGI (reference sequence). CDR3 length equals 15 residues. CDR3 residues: CASSDRGREGYGYTF. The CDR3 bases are TGTGCCAGCAGTGACAGGGGTAGGGAGGGGTATGGCTACACCTTC.

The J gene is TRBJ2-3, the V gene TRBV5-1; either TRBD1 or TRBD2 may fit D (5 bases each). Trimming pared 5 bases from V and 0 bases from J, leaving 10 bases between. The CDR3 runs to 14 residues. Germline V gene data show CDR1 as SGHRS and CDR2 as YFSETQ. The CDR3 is CASRGEQSTDTQYF. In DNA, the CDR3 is TGCGCCAGCAGGGGGGAACAAAGCACAGATACGCAGTATTTT.

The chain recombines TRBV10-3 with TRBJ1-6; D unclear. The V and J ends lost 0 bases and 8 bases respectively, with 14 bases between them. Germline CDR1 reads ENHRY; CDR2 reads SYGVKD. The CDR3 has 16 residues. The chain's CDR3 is CAISESDSEAYSPLHF. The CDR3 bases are TGTGCCATCAGTGAGTCGGACTCAGAGGCCTATTCACCCCTCCACTTT.

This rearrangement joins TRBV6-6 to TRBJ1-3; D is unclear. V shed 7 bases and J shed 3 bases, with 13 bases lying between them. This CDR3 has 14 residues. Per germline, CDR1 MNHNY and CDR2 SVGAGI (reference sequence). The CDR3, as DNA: TGTGCCAGCAACCCTCGGGCCGGTGGAAACACCATATATTTT. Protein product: CASNPRAGGNTIYF.

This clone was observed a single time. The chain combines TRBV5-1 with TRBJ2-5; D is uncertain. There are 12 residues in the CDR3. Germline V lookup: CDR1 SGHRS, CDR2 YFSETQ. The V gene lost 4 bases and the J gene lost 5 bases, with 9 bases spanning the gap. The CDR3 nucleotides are TGCGCCAGCAGCATGGGTTCCGAGACCCAGTACTTC. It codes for CASSMGSETQYF.

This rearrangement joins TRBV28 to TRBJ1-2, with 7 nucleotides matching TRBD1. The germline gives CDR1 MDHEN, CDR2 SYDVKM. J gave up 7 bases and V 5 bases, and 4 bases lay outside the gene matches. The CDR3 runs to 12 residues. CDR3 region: CASSKGAGGYTF. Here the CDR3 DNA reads TGTGCCAGCAGTAAGGGGGCGGGTGGCTACACCTTC.

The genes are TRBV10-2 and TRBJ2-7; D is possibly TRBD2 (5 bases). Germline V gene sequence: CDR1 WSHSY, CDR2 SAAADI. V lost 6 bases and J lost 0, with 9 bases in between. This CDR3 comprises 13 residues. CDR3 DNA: TGCGCCAGCAGAGCAGGAGGCTCCTACGAGCAGTACTTC. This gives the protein CASRAGGSYEQYF.

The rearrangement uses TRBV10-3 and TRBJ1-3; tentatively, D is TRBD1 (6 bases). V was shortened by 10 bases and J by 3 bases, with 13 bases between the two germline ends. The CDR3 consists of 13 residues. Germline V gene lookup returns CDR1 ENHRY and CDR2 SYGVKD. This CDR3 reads CATAGGFGNTIYF. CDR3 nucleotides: TGTGCCACGGCGGGGGGCTTTGGAAACACCATATATTTT.

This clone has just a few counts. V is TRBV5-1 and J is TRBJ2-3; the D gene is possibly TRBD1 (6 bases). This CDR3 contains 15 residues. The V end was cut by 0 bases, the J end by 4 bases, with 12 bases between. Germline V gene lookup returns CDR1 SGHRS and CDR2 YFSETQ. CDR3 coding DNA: TGCGCCAGCAGCTTGGAAGGGGGAGTAGCAGATACGCAGTATTTT. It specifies CASSLEGGVADTQYF. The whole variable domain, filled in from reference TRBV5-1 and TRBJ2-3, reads KAGVTQTPRYLIKTRGQQVTLSCSPISGHRSVSWYQQTPGQGLQFLFEYFSETQRNKGNFPGRFSGRQFSNSRSEMNVSTLELGDSALYLCASSLEGGVADTQYFGPGTRLTVL.

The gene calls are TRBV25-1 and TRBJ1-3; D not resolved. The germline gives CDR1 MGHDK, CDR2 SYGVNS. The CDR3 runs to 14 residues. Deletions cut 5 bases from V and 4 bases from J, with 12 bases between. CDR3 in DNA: TGTGCCAGCAGTCGGCAGGACTACGGAAACACCATATATTTT. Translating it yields CASSRQDYGNTIYF.

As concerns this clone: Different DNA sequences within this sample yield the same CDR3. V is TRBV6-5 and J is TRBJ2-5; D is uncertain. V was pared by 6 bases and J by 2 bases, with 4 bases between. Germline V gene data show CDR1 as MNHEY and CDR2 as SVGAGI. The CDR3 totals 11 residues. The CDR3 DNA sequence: TGTGCCAGCAGAATTCAAGAGACCCAGTACTTC. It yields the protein CASRIQETQYF.

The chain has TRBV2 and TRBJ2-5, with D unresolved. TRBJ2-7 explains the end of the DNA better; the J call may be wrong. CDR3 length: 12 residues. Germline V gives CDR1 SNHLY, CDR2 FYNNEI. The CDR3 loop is CASSEGNHEQYF. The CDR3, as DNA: TGTGCCAGCAGTGAGGGTAACCACGAGCAGTACTTC.

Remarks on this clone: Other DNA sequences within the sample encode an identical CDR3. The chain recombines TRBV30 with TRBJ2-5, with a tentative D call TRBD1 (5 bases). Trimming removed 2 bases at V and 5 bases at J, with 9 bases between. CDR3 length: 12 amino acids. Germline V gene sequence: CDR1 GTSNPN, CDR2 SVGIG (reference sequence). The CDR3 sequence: CAWSPGLETQYF. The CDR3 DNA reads TGTGCCTGGAGTCCAGGGTTGGAGACCCAGTACTTC. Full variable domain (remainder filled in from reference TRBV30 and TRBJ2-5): SQTIHQWPATLVQPVGSPLSLECTVEGTSNPNLYWYRQAAGRGLQLLFYSVGIGQISSEVPQNLSASRPQDRQFILSSKKLLLSDSGFYLCAWSPGLETQYFGPGTRLLVL.

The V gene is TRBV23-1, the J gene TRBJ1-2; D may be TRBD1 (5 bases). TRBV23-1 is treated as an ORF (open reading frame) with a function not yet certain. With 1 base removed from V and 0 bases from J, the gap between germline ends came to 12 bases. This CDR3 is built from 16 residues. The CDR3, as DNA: TGCGCCAGCAGTCAATGGGTGACAGTCCCTAACTATGGCTACACCTTC. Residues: CASSQWVTVPNYGYTF.

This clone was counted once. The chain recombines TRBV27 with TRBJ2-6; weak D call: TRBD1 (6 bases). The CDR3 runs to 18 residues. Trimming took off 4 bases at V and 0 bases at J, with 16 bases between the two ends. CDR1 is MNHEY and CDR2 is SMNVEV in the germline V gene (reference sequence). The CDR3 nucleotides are TGTGCCAGCAGTTACCGGGACATCCGTTTCTCTGGGGCCAACGTCCTGACTTTC. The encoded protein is CASSYRDIRFSGANVLTF. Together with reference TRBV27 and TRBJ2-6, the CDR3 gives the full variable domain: EAQVTQNPRYLITVTGKKLTVTCSQNMNHEYMSWYRQDPGLGLRQIYYSMNVEVTDKGDVPEGYKVSRKEKRNFPLILESPSPNQTSLYFCASSYRDIRFSGANVLTFGAGSRLTVL.

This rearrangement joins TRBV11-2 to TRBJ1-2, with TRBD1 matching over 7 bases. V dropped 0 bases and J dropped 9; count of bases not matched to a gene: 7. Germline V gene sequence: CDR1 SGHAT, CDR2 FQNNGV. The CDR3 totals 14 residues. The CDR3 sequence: CASSLERQGGSYTF. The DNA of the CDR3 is TGTGCCAGCAGCTTAGAGAGACAGGGTGGTAGCTACACCTTC.

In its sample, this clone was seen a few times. The CDR3 here is CASSLNREVSPLHF. In DNA, the CDR3 is TGCGCCAGCAGCTTGAACAGAGAGGTTTCACCCCTCCACTTT. This sequence joins TRBV5-1 and TRBJ1-6; D gene uncertain. Trimming removed 1 base from V and 9 bases from J, with 11 bases in between. The CDR3 sequence is 14 residues long. Per the germline V gene, CDR1 is SGHRS and CDR2 is YFSETQ.

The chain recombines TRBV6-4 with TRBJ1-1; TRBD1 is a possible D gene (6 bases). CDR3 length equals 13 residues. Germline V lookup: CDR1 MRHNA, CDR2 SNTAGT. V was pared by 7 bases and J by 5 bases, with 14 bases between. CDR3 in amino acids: CASKQGAGTEAFF. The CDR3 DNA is TGTGCCAGCAAACAGGGAGCGGGGACTGAAGCTTTCTTT.

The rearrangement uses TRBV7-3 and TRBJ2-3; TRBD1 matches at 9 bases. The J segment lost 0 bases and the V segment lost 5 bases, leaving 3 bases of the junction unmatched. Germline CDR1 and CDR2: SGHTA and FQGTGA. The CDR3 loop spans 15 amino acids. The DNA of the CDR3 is TGTGCCAGCAGCCTCGGGACAGGGAGCACAGATACGCAGTATTTT. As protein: CASSLGTGSTDTQYF.

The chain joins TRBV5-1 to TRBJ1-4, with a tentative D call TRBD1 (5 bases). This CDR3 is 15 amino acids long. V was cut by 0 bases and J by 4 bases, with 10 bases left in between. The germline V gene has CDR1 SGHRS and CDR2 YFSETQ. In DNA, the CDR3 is TGCGCCAGCAGCTTGGCAGGGCTGGGTAATGAAAAACTGTTTTTT. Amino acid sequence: CASSLAGLGNEKLFF. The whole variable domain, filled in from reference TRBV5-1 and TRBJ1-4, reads KAGVTQTPRYLIKTRGQQVTLSCSPISGHRSVSWYQQTPGQGLQFLFEYFSETQRNKGNFPGRFSGRQFSNSRSEMNVSTLELGDSALYLCASSLAGLGNEKLFFGSGTQLSVL.

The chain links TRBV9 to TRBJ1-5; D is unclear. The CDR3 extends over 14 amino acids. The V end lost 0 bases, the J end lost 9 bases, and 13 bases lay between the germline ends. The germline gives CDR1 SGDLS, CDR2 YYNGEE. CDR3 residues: CASSVDSGLGPQHF. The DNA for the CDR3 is TGTGCCAGCAGCGTAGACTCAGGCCTAGGGCCCCAGCATTTT. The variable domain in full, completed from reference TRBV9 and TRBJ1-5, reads DSGVTQTPKHLITATGQRVTLRCSPRSGDLSVYWYQQSLDQGLQFLIQYYNGEERAKGNILERFSAQQFPDLHSELNLSSLELGDSALYFCASSVDSGLGPQHFGDGTRLSIL.

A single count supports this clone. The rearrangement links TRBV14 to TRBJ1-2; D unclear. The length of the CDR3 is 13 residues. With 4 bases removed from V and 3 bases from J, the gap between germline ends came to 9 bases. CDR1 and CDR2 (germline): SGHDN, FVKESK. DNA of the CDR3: TGTGCCAGCAGCCGTGCCACCTACTATGGCTACACCTTC. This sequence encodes CASSRATYYGYTF.

The CDR3 nucleotides read TGTGCCAGCAGCTTAGGGCCAGGGGGAGGGTACGAGCAGTACTTC. Translating gives CASSLGPGGGYEQYF. The chain uses TRBV7-2 and TRBJ2-7, with D perhaps being TRBD1 or TRBD2 (7 bases each). This CDR3 spans 15 amino acids. V shed 1 base and J shed 4 bases, with 14 bases lying between them. CDR1 and CDR2 (germline): SGHTA, FQGNSA.

CDR3 in amino acids: CASSEGGPYEQYF. DNA of the CDR3: TGTGCCAGCAGCGAGGGGGGGCCGTACGAGCAGTACTTC. The rearrangement uses TRBV4-2 and TRBJ2-7, with D maybe TRBD2 (7 bases). V was shortened by 5 bases and J by 4 bases, with 12 bases between the two germline ends. This CDR3 comprises 13 residues. Germline CDR1 is LGHNA and CDR2 is YNFKEQ.

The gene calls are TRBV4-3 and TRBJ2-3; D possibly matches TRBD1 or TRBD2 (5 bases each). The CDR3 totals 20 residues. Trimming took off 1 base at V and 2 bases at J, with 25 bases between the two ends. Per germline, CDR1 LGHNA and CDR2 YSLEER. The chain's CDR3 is CASSQGAPSGRNIFTDTQYF. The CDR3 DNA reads TGCGCCAGCAGCCAAGGGGCCCCCTCGGGGCGGAATATATTCACAGATACGCAGTATTTT.

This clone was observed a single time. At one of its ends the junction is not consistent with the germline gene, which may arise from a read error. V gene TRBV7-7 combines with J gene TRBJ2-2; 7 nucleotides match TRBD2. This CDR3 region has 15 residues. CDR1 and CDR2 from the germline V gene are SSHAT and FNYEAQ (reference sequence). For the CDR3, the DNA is TGTGCTAGCAGCTTAACGCAGGGAGGGACCGGGGAGCTGTTTTTT. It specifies CASSLTQGGTGELFF.